This TCR beta chain was captured in a study of blood T cell repertoires in COVID-19. Turning to the study itself: Some COVID-19 samples were acute and others convalescent; all came from the United States, Italy and Spain. T cells, B-cell-depleted T cells, or PBMCs supplied cDNA or gDNA.

This clone was detected a few times. The repertoire was sequenced with immunoSEQ multiplex PCR; TCRdb's copy has only in-frame clones and lacks some. Of approximately 220,000 clones listed, 90% were seen once; the top ten hold roughly 16%. Participant ages covered about 18 to 95 years across around 25 US areas. Participant-reported clinical history was the basis for cohort assignment. CDR1 and CDR2 (germline): SGHDT, YYEEEE. The length of the CDR3 is 16 residues. The germline V and J ends were trimmed by 0 bases and 3 bases, with 13 bases remaining between them. Sequences were obtained from PBMCs or T cells enriched from blood (not recorded which). This sequence was found in a man aged 25 to 40 who had been exposed to COVID-19. The chain is built from TRBV5-6 and TRBJ2-1; possibly TRBD2 for D (7 bases). CDR3 DNA sequence: TGTGCCAGCAGCTTGGTTCTGGGAGGGGGCTACAATGAGCAGTTCTTC. This encodes CASSLVLGGGYNEQFF. Using reference TRBV5-6 and TRBJ2-1 for the parts outside the CDR3, the full variable domain is DAGVTQSPTHLIKTRGQQVTLRCSPKSGHDTVSWYQQALGQGPQFIFQYYEEEERQRGNFPDRFSGHQFPNYSSELNVNALLLGDSALYLCASSLVLGGGYNEQFFGPGTRLTVL.